This TCR beta chain was profiled in a study of blood T cell repertoires in COVID-19. About the research overall: There were acute and convalescent COVID-19 samples, and they came from the United States, Italy and Spain.

From germline, CDR1 is MNHEY and CDR2 SVGEGT. V lost 2 bases to trimming and J lost 1 base, with 10 bases between them. The CDR3 runs 15 residues. Source study methods: Scientists estimated how many nucleated cells there were by amplifying reference gene primers. Produced via immunoSEQ multiplex PCR; TCRdb's table is partial and in-frame only. That table is the source of V, J and clone size, and D and trimming were worked out from the DNA. The sample includes approximately 77,000 clones, around 90% of them seen just once. The rearrangement joins TRBV6-2 or TRBV6-3 to TRBJ2-3; D unclear. The sample was peripheral blood. The receptor was derived from a man between 50 and 59 years old with active COVID-19. In DNA form, the CDR3 reads TGTGCCAGCAGTTACCGGAGTAGAGGCACAGATACGCAGTATTTT. This codes for CASSYRSRGTDTQYF.